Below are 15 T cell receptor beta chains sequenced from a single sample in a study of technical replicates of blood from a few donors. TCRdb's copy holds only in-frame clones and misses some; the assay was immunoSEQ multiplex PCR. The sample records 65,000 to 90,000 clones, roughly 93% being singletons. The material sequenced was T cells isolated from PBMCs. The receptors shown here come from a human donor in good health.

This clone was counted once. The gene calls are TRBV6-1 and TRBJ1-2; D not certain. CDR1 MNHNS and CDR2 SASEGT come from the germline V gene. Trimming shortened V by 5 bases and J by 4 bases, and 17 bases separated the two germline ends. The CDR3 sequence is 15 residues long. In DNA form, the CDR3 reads TGTGCCAGCAGTATTCGGCTCGGGGAAAGCTATGGCTACACCTTC. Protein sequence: CASSIRLGESYGYTF.

The CDR3 nucleotides are TGTGCCAGCAGTGAGGGGTTTGCAGGGTTTGGGAACTATGGCTACACCTTC. Its translation: CASSEGFAGFGNYGYTF. This chain joins TRBV6-1 and TRBJ1-2; tentatively, D is TRBD1 (5 bases). Germline CDR1 and CDR2: MNHNS and SASEGT. V lost 3 bases, J lost 2 bases, and 19 bases lay in between. The CDR3 runs 17 residues.

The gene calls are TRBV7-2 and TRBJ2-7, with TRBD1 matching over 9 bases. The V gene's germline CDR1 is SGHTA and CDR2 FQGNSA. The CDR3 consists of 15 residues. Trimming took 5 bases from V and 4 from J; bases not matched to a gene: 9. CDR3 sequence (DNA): TGTGCCAGCAGCCAAAGGAGGACAGGGGTTTACGAGCAGTACTTC. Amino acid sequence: CASSQRRTGVYEQYF.

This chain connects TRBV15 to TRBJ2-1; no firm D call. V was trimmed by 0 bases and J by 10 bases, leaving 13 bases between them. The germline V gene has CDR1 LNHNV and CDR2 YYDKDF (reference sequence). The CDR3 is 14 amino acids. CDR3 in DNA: TGTGCCACCAGCAGAGATCCCGGCGGAGTAGAGCAGTTCTTC. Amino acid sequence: CATSRDPGGVEQFF. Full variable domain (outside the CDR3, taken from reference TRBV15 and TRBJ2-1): DAMVIQNPRYQVTQFGKPVTLSCSQTLNHNVMYWYQQKSSQAPKLLFHYYDKDFNNEADTPDNFQSRRPNTSFCFLDIRSPGLGDTAMYLCATSRDPGGVEQFFGPGTRLTVL.

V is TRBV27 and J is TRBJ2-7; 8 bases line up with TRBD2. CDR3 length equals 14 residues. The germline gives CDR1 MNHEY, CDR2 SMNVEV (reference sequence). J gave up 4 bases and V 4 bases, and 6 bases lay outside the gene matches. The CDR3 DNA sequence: TGTGCCAGCAGTTGGACTAGCAACCTATACGAGCAGTACTTC. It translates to CASSWTSNLYEQYF.

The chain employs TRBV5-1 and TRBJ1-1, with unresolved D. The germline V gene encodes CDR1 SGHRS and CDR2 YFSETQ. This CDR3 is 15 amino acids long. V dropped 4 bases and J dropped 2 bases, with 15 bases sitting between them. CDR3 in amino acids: CASSLTTGSNTEAFF. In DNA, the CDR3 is TGCGCCAGCAGCCTCACAACCGGGAGTAACACTGAAGCTTTCTTT. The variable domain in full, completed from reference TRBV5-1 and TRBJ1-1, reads KAGVTQTPRYLIKTRGQQVTLSCSPISGHRSVSWYQQTPGQGLQFLFEYFSETQRNKGNFPGRFSGRQFSNSRSEMNVSTLELGDSALYLCASSLTTGSNTEAFFGQGTRLTVV.

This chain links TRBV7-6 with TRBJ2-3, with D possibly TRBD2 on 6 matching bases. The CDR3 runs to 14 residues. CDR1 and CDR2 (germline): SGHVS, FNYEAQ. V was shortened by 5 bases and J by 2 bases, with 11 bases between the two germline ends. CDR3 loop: CASSPRETTDTQYF. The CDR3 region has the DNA TGTGCCAGCAGCCCCCGGGAGACCACAGATACGCAGTATTTT.

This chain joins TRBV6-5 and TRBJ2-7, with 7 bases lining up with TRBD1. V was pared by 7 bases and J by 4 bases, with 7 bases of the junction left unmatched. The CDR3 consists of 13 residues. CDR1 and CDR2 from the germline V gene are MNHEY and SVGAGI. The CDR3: CASIDRVMYEQYF. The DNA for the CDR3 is TGTGCCAGCATAGACAGGGTAATGTACGAGCAGTACTTC.

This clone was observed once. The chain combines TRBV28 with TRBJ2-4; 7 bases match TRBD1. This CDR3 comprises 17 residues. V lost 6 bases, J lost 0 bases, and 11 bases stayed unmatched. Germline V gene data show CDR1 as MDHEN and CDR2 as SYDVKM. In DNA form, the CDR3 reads TGTGCCAGCAGGATCCCGGGACAGCTATTAGCCAAAAACATTCAGTACTTC. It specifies CASRIPGQLLAKNIQYF.

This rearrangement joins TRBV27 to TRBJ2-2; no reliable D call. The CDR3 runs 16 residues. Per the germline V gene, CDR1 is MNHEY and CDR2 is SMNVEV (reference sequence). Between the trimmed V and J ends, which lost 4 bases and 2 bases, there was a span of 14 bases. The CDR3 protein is CASSSPFTSNTGELFF. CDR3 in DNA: TGTGCCAGCAGTTCACCCTTTACATCCAACACCGGGGAGCTGTTTTTT.

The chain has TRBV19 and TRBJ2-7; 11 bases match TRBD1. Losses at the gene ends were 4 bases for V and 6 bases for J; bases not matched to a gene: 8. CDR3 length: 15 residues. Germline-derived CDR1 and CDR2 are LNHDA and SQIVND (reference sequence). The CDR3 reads CASSTTGTGGGEQYF. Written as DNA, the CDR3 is TGTGCCAGTAGTACTACCGGGACAGGGGGGGGCGAGCAGTACTTC.

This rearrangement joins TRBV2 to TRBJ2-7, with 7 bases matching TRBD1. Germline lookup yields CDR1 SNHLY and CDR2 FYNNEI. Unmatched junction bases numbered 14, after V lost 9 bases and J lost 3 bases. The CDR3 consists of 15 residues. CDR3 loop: CASTQSGQPIYEQYF. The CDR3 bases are TGTGCCAGTACCCAGTCGGGACAGCCGATCTACGAGCAGTACTTC.

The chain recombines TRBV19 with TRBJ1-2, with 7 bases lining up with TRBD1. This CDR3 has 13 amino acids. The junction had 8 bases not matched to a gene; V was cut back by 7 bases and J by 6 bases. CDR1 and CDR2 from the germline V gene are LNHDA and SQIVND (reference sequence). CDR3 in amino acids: CASTTGIMDGYTF. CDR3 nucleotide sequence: TGTGCCAGTACGACAGGGATAATGGATGGCTACACCTTC.

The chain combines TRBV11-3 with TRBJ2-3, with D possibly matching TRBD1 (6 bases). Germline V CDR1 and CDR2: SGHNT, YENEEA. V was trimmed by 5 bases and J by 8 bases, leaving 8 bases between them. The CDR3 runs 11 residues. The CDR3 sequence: CASSAGVTQYF. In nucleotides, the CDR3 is TGTGCCAGCAGCGCAGGGGTTACGCAGTATTTT.

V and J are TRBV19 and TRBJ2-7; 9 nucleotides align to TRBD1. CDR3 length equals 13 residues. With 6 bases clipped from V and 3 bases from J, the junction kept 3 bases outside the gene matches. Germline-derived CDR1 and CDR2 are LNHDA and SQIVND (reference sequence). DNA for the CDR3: TGTGCCAGTAGCGGACAGGGGAACTACGAGCAGTACTTC. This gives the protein CASSGQGNYEQYF.